One and the same sample provided the 23 T cell receptor beta chains below, sequenced in a study of vaccination and CD4 T cells after COVID-19. These receptors are not linked to any known antigen. The Oncomine TCR Beta short-read assay sequenced DNA from cultured CD4+ T cells. TCRdb re-derived calls from the PCR reads in MiXCR, one entry per CDR3 protein. The sample includes about 9,000 distinct CDR3 sequences, around 60% of them seen just once. The treatment: approximately 10-day PBMC culture with coronavirus spike peptide pools or control peptides (ViraFEST assay). Sequencing input: CD4+ T cells from blood, cultured in vitro. The receptors were gathered from a human donor who had recovered from COVID-19.

The CDR3 loop is CASSRYVGPDYGYTF. In nucleotides, the CDR3 is TGCGCCAGCAGCCGTTATGTAGGACCCGACTATGGCTACACCTTC. The V gene is TRBV4-3, the J gene TRBJ1-2; D gene uncertain. This CDR3 has 15 amino acids. The V and J ends lost 4 bases and 3 bases respectively, with 15 bases between them. Germline CDR1 reads LGHNA; CDR2 reads YSLEER.

The J gene is TRBJ1-5, the V gene TRBV20-1; TRBD1 aligns across 8 bases. J gave up 8 bases and V 4 bases, and 16 bases lay outside the gene matches. Germline lookup yields CDR1 DFQATT and CDR2 SNEGSKA (reference sequence). The CDR3 consists of 16 residues. The CDR3 DNA sequence: TGCAGTGCTACCGCTGACAGGGGTCTGGTTCAGGAGCCCCAGCATTTT. Translation: CSATADRGLVQEPQHF.

Notes on this clonotype: The junction shows a germline mismatch at one end, possibly a read error. This chain uses TRBV20-1 with TRBJ1-1; TRBD1 matches 10 bases. Germline values: CDR1 DFQATT, CDR2 SNEGSKA (reference sequence). This CDR3 comprises 13 residues. In DNA form, the CDR3 reads TGCAGTGCCAGAGGACAGGGGGAATCTGAAGCTTTCTTT. Encoded protein: CSARGQGESEAFF.

The rearrangement links TRBV6-1 to TRBJ2-5, with 8 bases identical to TRBD1. With 6 bases clipped from V and 2 bases from J, the junction kept 5 bases outside the gene matches. The germline V gene has CDR1 MNHNS and CDR2 SASEGT. This CDR3 region has 14 residues. Here the CDR3 DNA reads TGTGCCAGCAGCCAGGACAGGGTTCAAGAGACCCAGTACTTC. Translation: CASSQDRVQETQYF.

This chain connects TRBV27 to TRBJ2-1; 7 nucleotides agree with TRBD2. J gave up 4 bases and V 7 bases, and 10 bases lay outside the gene matches. The CDR3 is made up of 15 amino acids. Per germline, CDR1 MNHEY and CDR2 SMNVEV (reference sequence). Written as DNA, the CDR3 is TGTGCCAGCACCCCTAGCGGAACCGAATACAATGAGCAGTTCTTC. It yields the protein CASTPSGTEYNEQFF.

The gene calls are TRBV19 and TRBJ2-1; 9 bases agree with TRBD1. V dropped 4 bases and J dropped 6; count of bases not matched to a gene: 1. The CDR3 length is 13 residues. The V gene's germline CDR1 is LNHDA and CDR2 SQIVND (reference sequence). The CDR3 DNA is TGTGCCAGTAGTACGGACAGGGGCAATGAGCAGTTCTTC. This gives the protein CASSTDRGNEQFF.

The J gene is TRBJ1-6, the V gene TRBV11-3; D gene uncertain. The V gene lost 3 bases and the J gene lost 7 bases, with 13 bases spanning the gap. This CDR3 region has 15 residues. CDR1 and CDR2 (germline): SGHNT, YENEEA. The CDR3, as DNA: TGTGCCAGCAGCTTTGGAGAGAGGATAAATTCACCCCTCCACTTT. It is translated as CASSFGERINSPLHF. Drawing the rest from reference TRBV11-3 and TRBJ1-6, the complete variable domain is EAGVVQSPRYKIIEKKQPVAFWCNPISGHNTLYWYLQNLGQGPELLIRYENEEAVDDSQLPKDRFSAERLKGVDSTLKIQPAELGDSAVYLCASSFGERINSPLHFGNGTRLTVT.

The V and J genes are TRBV2 and TRBJ2-7, with 7 positions matching TRBD1. The germline gives CDR1 SNHLY, CDR2 FYNNEI. V lost 4 bases and J lost 2; bases outside the gene matches: 2. This CDR3 comprises 13 residues. The CDR3: CASSGTGAYEQYF. Here the CDR3 DNA reads TGTGCCAGCAGTGGTACAGGGGCCTACGAGCAGTACTTC.

The CDR3 loop is CSAQGLAGPKGNEQFF. CDR3 nucleotide sequence: TGCAGTGCCCAGGGACTAGCGGGGCCAAAAGGGAATGAGCAGTTCTTC. The V gene is TRBV20-1, the J gene TRBJ2-1; 13 nucleotides line up with TRBD2. The length of the CDR3 is 16 residues. Unmatched junction bases numbered 12, after V lost 6 bases and J lost 7 bases. Germline V lookup: CDR1 DFQATT, CDR2 SNEGSKA (reference sequence).

The chain has TRBV27 and TRBJ2-1; a weak D match, TRBD2 (5 bases). CDR1 and CDR2 (germline): MNHEY, SMNVEV (reference sequence). The CDR3 is made up of 14 amino acids. The V end lost 2 bases, the J end lost 4 bases, and 9 bases lay between the germline ends. CDR3 sequence reads: CASSLGERYNEQFF. CDR3 sequence (DNA): TGTGCCAGCAGTTTAGGAGAGCGGTACAATGAGCAGTTCTTC.

This clonotype was observed a handful of times. V usage is TRBV12-3 or TRBV12-4 and J usage is TRBJ1-5; 11 nucleotides agree with TRBD1. The V gene end was trimmed by 3 bases and the J gene end by 2 bases; junction bases not matched to a gene: 3. This CDR3 has 16 amino acids. Written as DNA, the CDR3 is TGTGCCAGCAGTTTGAGGGGACAGGGGGGCAATCAGCCCCAGCATTTT. Translation: CASSLRGQGGNQPQHF.

The genes are TRBV19 and TRBJ1-2; 9 nucleotides align to TRBD1. Losses at the gene ends were 3 bases for V and 5 bases for J; bases not matched to a gene: 7. There are 15 residues in the CDR3. CDR1 is LNHDA and CDR2 is SQIVND in the germline V gene (reference sequence). For the CDR3, the DNA is TGTGCCAGTAGTATCACAGGGGGCCATGGGTATGGCTACACCTTC. This sequence encodes CASSITGGHGYGYTF.

V and J are TRBV6-1 and TRBJ1-1; D ambiguous. Trimming shortened V by 6 bases and J by 4 bases, and 15 bases separated the two germline ends. The CDR3 loop spans 14 amino acids. Germline V CDR1 and CDR2: MNHNS, SASEGT. The DNA for the CDR3 is TGTGCCAGCAGCCCAAGTCGGAGGGCCACTGAAGCTTTCTTT. Protein sequence: CASSPSRRATEAFF.

The chain links TRBV24-1 to TRBJ2-1; TRBD2 aligns across 15 bases. V shed 3 bases and J 7 bases; nucleotides not matched to a gene: 6. The length of the CDR3 is 17 residues. From germline, CDR1 is KGHDR and CDR2 SFDVKD. Here the CDR3 DNA reads TGTGCCACCAGTGATCCTGGACTAGCGGGAGGGTGGAATGAGCAGTTCTTC. It encodes CATSDPGLAGGWNEQFF.

The J gene is TRBJ1-3, the V gene TRBV7-2; D is undetermined. This CDR3 contains 16 residues. The V gene's germline CDR1 is SGHTA and CDR2 FQGNSA. V lost 2 bases and J 0 bases, leaving 11 bases between the germline ends. CDR3 bases: TGTGCCAGCAGCTTAAATTTCGGCAACTCTGGAAACACCATATATTTT. It encodes CASSLNFGNSGNTIYF.

This clonotype appeared once. The V and J genes are TRBV20-1 and TRBJ1-1, with D possibly TRBD1 on 6 matching bases. Germline loops: CDR1 DFQATT, CDR2 SNEGSKA (reference sequence). The germline V and J ends were trimmed by 1 base and 1 base, with 16 bases remaining between them. The CDR3 is 16 amino acids. The CDR3 loop is CSARVGGRGQNTEAFF. DNA for the CDR3: TGCAGTGCTAGAGTTGGGGGGCGCGGTCAGAACACTGAAGCTTTCTTT.

The chain carries TRBV20-1 and TRBJ2-3; D gene uncertain. The V and J ends lost 0 bases and 4 bases respectively, with 2 bases between them. The CDR3 contains 11 residues. The germline gives CDR1 DFQATT, CDR2 SNEGSKA (reference sequence). CDR3 loop: CSARDSDTQYF. CDR3 sequence (DNA): TGCAGTGCTAGAGATTCAGATACGCAGTATTTT.

This clonotype was observed a single time. V gene TRBV5-1 combines with J gene TRBJ2-5; D is undetermined. Germline V gene sequence: CDR1 SGHRS, CDR2 YFSETQ. Trimming left V 1 base short and J 4 bases short, with 11 bases between. The CDR3 runs to 14 residues. The CDR3 region is CASSLNSGRETQYF. Written as DNA, the CDR3 is TGCGCCAGCAGCTTGAACTCCGGCAGAGAGACCCAGTACTTC.

This clonotype has more than one count but fewer than ten. Here the CDR3 DNA reads TGTGCCAGCAGCAAATGGGCCACGAGGTATTGTAATTCACCCCTCCACTTT. Its translation is CASSKWATRYCNSPLHF. The gene calls are TRBV21-1 and TRBJ1-6. TRBV21-1 has pseudogene status. The CDR3 is made up of 17 amino acids.

The chain couples TRBV19 to TRBJ1-1, with D tentatively TRBD1 (6 bases). The CDR3 is 17 residues long. With 3 bases removed from V and 4 bases from J, the gap between germline ends came to 21 bases. Germline CDR1 reads LNHDA; CDR2 reads SQIVND (reference sequence). CDR3 nucleotide sequence: TGTGCCAGTAGTATTTACGGAGGGGGGGATTATGGCACTGAAGCTTTCTTT. It translates to CASSIYGGGDYGTEAFF.

V and J are TRBV27 and TRBJ1-2, with a possible D match to TRBD1 (6 bases). Per germline, CDR1 MNHEY and CDR2 SMNVEV (reference sequence). The CDR3 covers 16 residues. Trimming took 6 bases from V and 3 from J, leaving 20 bases between them. The CDR3 reads CASSPFWGAYDYGYTF. The CDR3 bases are TGTGCCAGCAGCCCCTTCTGGGGGGCGTATGACTATGGCTACACCTTC.

The rearrangement uses TRBV28 and TRBJ1-5; D is undetermined. Germline CDR1 is MDHEN and CDR2 is SYDVKM. The length of the CDR3 is 13 residues. The germline V and J ends were trimmed by 3 bases and 2 bases, with 5 bases remaining between them. CDR3 nucleotides: TGTGCCAGCAGTTTTGACCGCAATCAGCCCCAGCATTTT. This translates into CASSFDRNQPQHF.

The gene calls are TRBV7-9 and TRBJ1-1; maybe TRBD1 (5 bases). CDR1 is SEHNR and CDR2 is FQNEAQ in the germline V gene (reference sequence). This CDR3 is 13 amino acids long. The germline V and J ends were trimmed by 5 bases and 7 bases, with 14 bases remaining between them. CDR3 in DNA: TGTGCCAGCAGCCTCAGAGGGGATGGTGAAGCTTTCTTT. It yields the protein CASSLRGDGEAFF.